The source of this T cell receptor (beta chain) is a study of blood T cell repertoires in COVID-19. Study details: Spain, Italy and the United States supplied samples that represented acute and convalescent COVID-19.

Libraries were prepared by immunoSEQ multiplex PCR; TCRdb keeps only in-frame clonotypes and omits some of them. The sample yields roughly 700,000 clones, over 80% seen once. CDR1 is SGHTS, CDR2 YDEGEE, per germline. The CDR3 has 17 residues. Trimming stripped 1 base from V and 0 bases from J, with 11 bases between. The chain employs TRBV5-8 and TRBJ1-6; D is unresolved. The clonotype was recovered from a woman aged 18 to 35 with acute or convalescent COVID-19. Sequenced: peripheral blood. CDR3 sequence (DNA): TGTGCCAGCAGCTTGTCGCCCGGGAGCTCCTATAATTCACCCCTCCACTTT. Amino acids: CASSLSPGSSYNSPLHF.